The 7 T cell receptor beta chains below were found in one sample sequenced in a study of beta chain features in type 1 diabetes. The isolated RNA, all of it, was reverse transcribed, so expressed TCRB transcripts were what got sequenced. Assay used: immunoSEQ multiplex PCR; TCRdb lists only in-frame clones, some missing. The repertoire holds roughly 140,000 clones, with under 13% as singletons. No antigens are known for them. Study-wide results and limits: In all four CD4+ subsets, TCRB CDR3 length was significantly, moderately reduced in type 1 diabetes.

The sample taken for sequencing was central memory CD4+ T cells from blood. These receptor sequences come from a man aged 25 to 40 with type 1 diabetes.

The chain combines TRBV28 with TRBJ1-5; TRBD1 agrees at 7 bases. Germline V gene data show CDR1 as MDHEN and CDR2 as SYDVKM. The CDR3 runs to 14 residues. The ends lost 7 bases at V and 3 bases at J; junction bases unmatched: 6. This CDR3 reads CASTTQGYNQPQHF. The CDR3 coding sequence is TGTGCCAGCACCACACAGGGGTACAATCAGCCCCAGCATTTT.

The chain joins TRBV7-9 to TRBJ2-1; TRBD2 aligns across 13 bases. The germline V gene has CDR1 SEHNR and CDR2 FQNEAQ (reference sequence). There are 14 residues in the CDR3. After removal of 5 bases from V and 9 bases from J, the junction contained 4 bases not matched to a gene. The CDR3 loop reads CASSQGTSGTEQFF. Here the CDR3 DNA reads TGTGCCAGCAGCCAGGGGACTAGCGGGACTGAGCAGTTCTTC.

The rearrangement joins TRBV7-6 to TRBJ2-7; 10 positions match TRBD1. J gave up 2 bases and V 6 bases, and 4 bases lay outside the gene matches. There are 14 residues in the CDR3. Germline loops: CDR1 SGHVS, CDR2 FNYEAQ. The CDR3 DNA is TGTGCCAGCAGTCCCGGGACAGGGGCCTACGAGCAGTACTTC. As protein: CASSPGTGAYEQYF. Full variable domain (remainder filled in from reference TRBV7-6 and TRBJ2-7): GAGVSQSPRYKVTKRGQDVALRCDPISGHVSLYWYRQALGQGPEFLTYFNYEAQQDKSGLPNDRFSAERPEGSISTLTIQRTEQRDSAMYRCASSPGTGAYEQYFGPGTRLTVT.

The chain carries TRBV7-9 and TRBJ1-5; TRBD1 matches at 9 bases. Germline CDR1 is SEHNR and CDR2 is FQNEAQ (reference sequence). V lost 5 bases and J lost 4; bases outside the gene matches: 6. The CDR3 is 15 residues long. CDR3 sequence reads: CASSPGQGDNQPQHF. As DNA, the CDR3 is TGTGCCAGCAGCCCGGGACAGGGTGATAATCAGCCCCAGCATTTT.

This sequence joins TRBV2 and TRBJ2-1, with D unclear. V was pared by 3 bases and J by 0 bases, with 9 bases between. The CDR3 runs 15 residues. The germline V gene has CDR1 SNHLY and CDR2 FYNNEI. The CDR3 DNA sequence: TGTGCCAGCAGTGATAGACGGAGCTCCTACAATGAGCAGTTCTTC. Translated: CASSDRRSSYNEQFF.

This clone was counted between two and nine times. The chain couples TRBV10-3 to TRBJ1-1, with 7 bases identical to TRBD1. J lost 3 bases, V lost 8 bases, and 6 bases had no gene match. The CDR3 extends over 13 amino acids. The germline gives CDR1 ENHRY, CDR2 SYGVKD. CDR3 bases: TGTGCCATCGGGGGACAGAGGGACACTGAAGCTTTCTTT. Its protein product is CAIGGQRDTEAFF.

The table lists this clone with a few counts. This sequence joins TRBV5-1 and TRBJ2-1; a possible D gene is TRBD1 (6 bases). Trimming pared 3 bases from V and 3 bases from J, leaving 16 bases between. The CDR3 spans 16 residues. Germline V gene sequence: CDR1 SGHRS, CDR2 YFSETQ. The CDR3 DNA follows: TGCGCCAGCAGCTCCCAGGGGACCTTCGTCTACAATGAGCAGTTCTTC. Protein: CASSSQGTFVYNEQFF. Full variable domain (remainder filled in from reference TRBV5-1 and TRBJ2-1): KAGVTQTPRYLIKTRGQQVTLSCSPISGHRSVSWYQQTPGQGLQFLFEYFSETQRNKGNFPGRFSGRQFSNSRSEMNVSTLELGDSALYLCASSSQGTFVYNEQFFGPGTRLTVL.